The 7 T cell receptor beta chains below were found in one sample sequenced in a study of T cell responses to AZD1222 COVID-19 vaccine. Generated by immunoSEQ multiplex PCR, the TCRdb table keeps only in-frame clones and is missing some. The table lists 100,000 or so clones, about 88% of them singletons. The sequencing used peripheral blood, collected on day 0 of AZD1222 vaccination. The receptors shown here come from an adult in good health.

This chain joins TRBV19 and TRBJ1-4; D is unresolved. The CDR3 length is 16 residues. Between the trimmed V and J ends, which lost 0 bases and 6 bases, there was a span of 14 bases. Germline V lookup: CDR1 LNHDA, CDR2 SQIVND (reference sequence). The CDR3, as DNA: TGTGCCAGTAGTATAGAAGGCATGCCGACGGATGAAAAACTGTTTTTT. Translated: CASSIEGMPTDEKLFF.

The J gene is TRBJ2-1, the V gene TRBV7-9; 8 bases are a match to TRBD2. This CDR3 spans 13 amino acids. With 2 bases clipped from V and 9 bases from J, the junction kept 3 bases outside the gene matches. Germline V gene sequence: CDR1 SEHNR, CDR2 FQNEAQ (reference sequence). CDR3 DNA: TGTGCCAGCAGCTTACCCGGGGGGGTTGAGCAGTTCTTC. This encodes CASSLPGGVEQFF.

This clone was found a few times. The genes are TRBV9 and TRBJ2-2, with D hard to call. The CDR3 is 13 amino acids. V gave up 0 bases and J gave up 6 bases, with 6 bases separating them. Germline loops: CDR1 SGDLS, CDR2 YYNGEE. The CDR3, as DNA: TGTGCCAGCAGCGTAGTCGGGTCCGGGGAGCTGTTTTTT. The encoded protein is CASSVVGSGELFF.

V usage is TRBV4-1 and J usage is TRBJ2-1; 12 nucleotides agree with TRBD2. The junction had 2 bases not matched to a gene; V was cut back by 1 base and J by 4 bases. The CDR3 is 16 residues long. Germline values: CDR1 MGHRA, CDR2 YSYEKL. The CDR3 loop is CASSQGTSGTYNEQFF. CDR3 nucleotide sequence: TGCGCCAGCAGCCAAGGGACTAGCGGGACTTACAATGAGCAGTTCTTC.

This clone has only one observation. This sequence joins TRBV5-4 and TRBJ2-5, with D perhaps TRBD1 (6 bases). Per the germline V gene, CDR1 is SGHNT and CDR2 is YYREEE (reference sequence). V was trimmed by 3 bases and J by 2 bases, leaving 11 bases between them. This CDR3 spans 14 amino acids. The CDR3 loop reads CASSSTGRQETQYF. CDR3 coding DNA: TGTGCCAGCAGCTCCACAGGGAGACAAGAGACCCAGTACTTC.

J is TRBJ2-2 and V is TRBV6-5; 9 nucleotides match TRBD1. The CDR3 spans 15 residues. Germline V CDR1 and CDR2: MNHEY, SVGAGI. V shed 7 bases, J shed 0 bases, and the junction held 3 bases outside the gene matches. The chain's CDR3 is CASTRQGANTGELFF. The DNA for the CDR3 is TGTGCCAGCACCCGACAGGGGGCGAACACCGGGGAGCTGTTTTTT.

The sample holds a few counts of this clone. The gene calls are TRBV5-1 and TRBJ2-7; D is unresolved. Germline CDR1 and CDR2: SGHRS and YFSETQ. V was cut by 4 bases and J by 0 bases, with 8 bases left in between. This CDR3 is built from 13 residues. The CDR3 DNA sequence: TGCGCCAGCAGCCCCCAGGCCTCCTACGAGCAGTACTTC. Protein product: CASSPQASYEQYF.